These 30 T cell receptor beta chains were sequenced from one sample in a study of high-grade serous ovarian cancer treatment subgroups. The tumor samples were collected prior to definitive surgery or chemotherapy. Data came from immunoSEQ multiplex PCR; TCRdb stores just in-frame clones and leaves some out. The sample has around 20,000 clones, around 80% seen once. The sequenced sample was tumor tissue. Receptor source: a human donor with high-grade serous ovarian cancer.

In its sample, this clone was seen a few times. The rearrangement links TRBV9 to TRBJ2-1, with 12 bases matching TRBD2. Germline lookup yields CDR1 SGDLS and CDR2 YYNGEE. There are 17 residues in the CDR3. J lost 6 bases, V lost 1 base, and 8 bases had no gene match. CDR3 protein: CASSVNRRTSGTNEQFF. CDR3 sequence (DNA): TGTGCCAGCAGCGTAAATCGCCGGACTAGCGGGACCAATGAGCAGTTCTTC.

The chain has TRBV19 and TRBJ1-5; no firm D call. Trimming stripped 10 bases from V and 4 bases from J, with 14 bases between. CDR1 is LNHDA, CDR2 SQIVND, per germline (reference sequence). This CDR3 contains 13 residues. CDR3 loop: CATLGRVNQPQHF. The CDR3 DNA reads TGTGCCACCCTCGGGAGGGTTAATCAGCCCCAGCATTTT.

In DNA form, the CDR3 reads TGTGCCAGCAGTGAAGGGTGGAGGGGGGGTGAAAAACTGTTTTTT. Residues: CASSEGWRGGEKLFF. The chain combines TRBV6-1 with TRBJ1-4, with D tentatively TRBD1 (6 bases). This CDR3 is built from 15 residues. The V end lost 1 base, the J end lost 7 bases, and 13 bases lay between the germline ends. CDR1 MNHNS and CDR2 SASEGT come from the germline V gene.

The V call is TRBV27, the J call TRBJ2-1, with 7 bases that match TRBD2. Unmatched junction bases numbered 15, after V lost 3 bases and J lost 7 bases. The germline CDR1 and CDR2 sequences are MNHEY and SMNVEV (reference sequence). The CDR3 runs 17 residues. In nucleotides, the CDR3 is TGTGCCAGCAGTTTGGTGTTGGGAGGGATTGCGGCGAATGAGCAGTTCTTC. Protein product: CASSLVLGGIAANEQFF.

This clone appeared a single time. For the CDR3, the DNA is TGCGCCAGCAGTTCCGGGACAGGGGGCGCGTCCGAGCAGTACTTC. This encodes CASSSGTGGASEQYF. The rearrangement links TRBV5-1 to TRBJ2-7, with 12 bases fitting TRBD1. J lost 6 bases, V lost 5 bases, and 9 bases had no gene match. This CDR3 comprises 15 residues. Germline-derived CDR1 and CDR2 are SGHRS and YFSETQ.

This clone has more than one count but fewer than ten. The genes are TRBV18 and TRBJ2-2; 11 bases fit TRBD2. The CDR3 extends over 16 amino acids. The V segment lost 3 bases and the J segment 2 bases; nucleotides outside the gene matches: 2. The germline CDR1 and CDR2 sequences are KGHSH and LQKENI. The CDR3 here is CASSPLAGGNTGELFF. Written as DNA, the CDR3 is TGTGCCAGCTCACCCCTAGCGGGAGGAAACACCGGGGAGCTGTTTTTT.

The rearrangement links TRBV6-1 to TRBJ2-3; 12 bases agree with TRBD2. With 6 bases clipped from V and 6 bases from J, the junction kept 4 bases outside the gene matches. The CDR3 totals 14 residues. Per germline, CDR1 MNHNS and CDR2 SASEGT. This CDR3 is CASSGTSGRDTQYF. CDR3 DNA sequence: TGTGCCAGCAGCGGGACTAGCGGGCGGGATACGCAGTATTTT.

The chain links TRBV5-4 to TRBJ2-5; 9 bases match TRBD1. Germline values: CDR1 SGHNT, CDR2 YYREEE (reference sequence). With 2 bases clipped from V and 4 bases from J, the junction kept 6 bases outside the gene matches. This CDR3 has 15 residues. The CDR3 coding sequence is TGTGCCAGCAGCTTAAACCGGGACAGGGCAGAGACCCAGTACTTC. Encoded protein: CASSLNRDRAETQYF. Full variable domain (missing parts from reference TRBV5-4 and TRBJ2-5): ETGVTQSPTHLIKTRGQQVTLRCSSQSGHNTVSWYQQALGQGPQFIFQYYREEENGRGNFPPRFSGLQFPNYSSELNVNALELDDSALYLCASSLNRDRAETQYFGPGTRLLVL.

For the CDR3, the DNA is TGTGCCACGAGGAGACGAGGCGGAACTGAAGCTTTCTTT. Translation: CATRRRGGTEAFF. V gene TRBV15 combines with J gene TRBJ1-1; D remains unclear. There are 13 residues in the CDR3. Germline CDR1 is LNHNV and CDR2 is YYDKDF (reference sequence). The ends were cut back, 9 bases at V and 5 bases at J, with 16 bases in the middle.

This clone was observed a handful of times. The rearrangement joins TRBV6-5 to TRBJ2-2, with TRBD1 as a possible D gene (5 bases). Trimming pared 6 bases from V and 5 bases from J, leaving 13 bases between. Germline CDR1 and CDR2: MNHEY and SVGAGI. The CDR3 is made up of 14 amino acids. CDR3 residues: CASRLDHRTGELFF. Written as DNA, the CDR3 is TGTGCCAGCAGATTGGATCACAGGACCGGGGAGCTGTTTTTT.

This sequence joins TRBV11-2 and TRBJ1-1; D call uncertain. The V end was cut by 4 bases, the J end by 8 bases, with 14 bases between. Per the germline V gene, CDR1 is SGHAT and CDR2 is FQNNGV. The CDR3 runs to 13 residues. CDR3: CASSSGPRSEAFF. The DNA of the CDR3 is TGTGCCAGCAGCTCCGGGCCCCGGTCCGAAGCTTTCTTT. Full variable domain (outside the CDR3, taken from reference TRBV11-2 and TRBJ1-1): EAGVAQSPRYKIIEKRQSVAFWCNPISGHATLYWYQQILGQGPKLLIQFQNNGVVDDSQLPKDRFSAERLKGVDSTLKIQPAKLEDSAVYLCASSSGPRSEAFFGQGTRLTVV.

The V gene is TRBV29-1, the J gene TRBJ1-2; 7 bases fit TRBD1. There are 14 residues in the CDR3. V shed 4 bases, J shed 8 bases, and the junction held 13 bases outside the gene matches. Germline assignment: CDR1 SQVTM and CDR2 ANQGSEA. In nucleotides, the CDR3 is TGCAGCGTTGCCAGGGCCGGGACAGTGCAAGGCTACACCTTC. Its translation: CSVARAGTVQGYTF.

The gene calls are TRBV6-5 and TRBJ2-1; tentative D call: TRBD1 (5 bases). The V and J ends lost 2 bases and 8 bases respectively, with 13 bases between them. The CDR3 loop spans 14 amino acids. Germline V gene sequence: CDR1 MNHEY, CDR2 SVGAGI. The CDR3: CASSYRRAHDEQFF. The CDR3 coding sequence is TGTGCCAGCAGTTACCGCAGGGCACACGATGAGCAGTTCTTC.

In its sample, this clone is medium-sized. The V and J genes are TRBV7-9 and TRBJ1-1; D is perhaps TRBD1 (5 bases). The germline V gene has CDR1 SEHNR and CDR2 FQNEAQ (reference sequence). V was pared by 6 bases and J by 8 bases, with 13 bases between. This CDR3 is 12 amino acids long. This CDR3 reads CASSLTGQEAFF. The CDR3 coding sequence is TGTGCCAGCAGTTTAACCGGACAAGAAGCTTTCTTT.

The V gene is TRBV27, the J gene TRBJ2-5; the D is unclear. The ends were cut back, 9 bases at V and 5 bases at J, with 19 bases in the middle. The CDR3 has 14 residues. In germline, CDR1 is MNHEY, CDR2 SMNVEV (reference sequence). The CDR3 DNA reads TGTGCCAGTCGAGCCTTCCTCCACTTGGAGACCCAGTACTTC. Amino acids: CASRAFLHLETQYF.

The rearrangement uses TRBV30 and TRBJ2-7; no reliable D call. There are 14 residues in the CDR3. The V end was cut by 0 bases, the J end by 0 bases, with 9 bases between. Per germline, CDR1 GTSNPN and CDR2 SVGIG (reference sequence). CDR3 residues: CAWSVVRSSYEQYF. DNA for the CDR3: TGTGCCTGGAGTGTTGTGCGGAGCTCCTACGAGCAGTACTTC.

This clone was recorded once. The J gene is TRBJ2-2, the V gene TRBV30; D ambiguous. The CDR3 extends over 13 amino acids. Germline loops: CDR1 GTSNPN, CDR2 SVGIG (reference sequence). V lost 0 bases, J lost 0 bases, and 2 bases lay in between. The chain's CDR3 is CAWSVPNTGELFF. The CDR3 nucleotides are TGTGCCTGGAGTGTCCCGAACACCGGGGAGCTGTTTTTT.

The rearrangement links TRBV4-1 to TRBJ2-7; a possible D gene is TRBD1 (6 bases). V was shortened by 1 base and J by 3 bases, with 16 bases between the two germline ends. The CDR3 totals 16 residues. Germline CDR1 reads MGHRA; CDR2 reads YSYEKL. CDR3 sequence (DNA): TGCGCCAGCAGCCAAGCCCATGGACAGAGTATCTACGAGCAGTACTTC. It yields the protein CASSQAHGQSIYEQYF.

The V call is TRBV29-1, the J call TRBJ1-3; tentatively, D is TRBD1 (6 bases). The ends were cut back, 6 bases at V and 0 bases at J, with 12 bases in the middle. Germline V lookup: CDR1 SQVTM, CDR2 ANQGSEA. This CDR3 region has 14 residues. CDR3 residues: CSVRTGPSGNTIYF. CDR3 bases: TGCAGCGTCAGAACAGGGCCCTCTGGAAACACCATATATTTT.

This rearrangement joins TRBV12-5 to TRBJ2-2; D might be TRBD1 or TRBD2, each matching 6 bases. The CDR3 runs 15 residues. CDR1 is LGHNT and CDR2 is FRNRAP in the germline V gene. In nucleotides, the CDR3 is TGTGCCAAAAAAGTAGTGGTTGGGGGGCGCTGGGAGCTGTTTTTT. The encoded protein is CAKKVVVGGRWELFF. The variable domain in full, with the rest retrieved from reference TRBV12-5 and TRBJ2-2, is DARVTQTPRHKVTEMGQEVTMRCQPILGHNTVFWYRQTMMQGLELLAYFRNRAPLDDSGMPKDRFSAEMPDATLATLKIQPSEPRDSAVYFCAKKVVVGGRWELFFGEGSRLTVL.

This rearrangement joins TRBV4-2 to TRBJ1-5; no definite D call. This CDR3 has 15 residues. CDR1 LGHNA and CDR2 YNFKEQ come from the germline V gene. Trimming pared 4 bases from V and 0 bases from J, leaving 10 bases between. CDR3 protein: CASSLLVDSNQPQHF. DNA for the CDR3: TGTGCCAGCAGCCTACTAGTGGATAGCAATCAGCCCCAGCATTTT.

This rearrangement joins TRBV7-2 to TRBJ1-5; 8 positions agree with TRBD1. The CDR3 consists of 13 residues. V trimming: 5 bases; J trimming: 6 bases; junction bases outside the gene matches: 3. Per the germline V gene, CDR1 is SGHTA and CDR2 is FQGNSA. The DNA for the CDR3 is TGTGCCAGCAGCGGACAGGGCGGTCAGCCCCAGCATTTT. It encodes CASSGQGGQPQHF.

There are a few counts of this clone. This chain connects TRBV5-4 to TRBJ2-1, with a weak D call TRBD2 (5 bases). The CDR3 extends over 14 amino acids. Between the trimmed V and J ends, which lost 3 bases and 9 bases, there was a span of 16 bases. CDR1 and CDR2 from the germline V gene are SGHNT and YYREEE (reference sequence). The CDR3 coding sequence is TGTGCCAGCAGCTCCCCCGGGATCAGCCCTGAGCAGTTCTTC. Amino acid sequence: CASSSPGISPEQFF.

In DNA, the CDR3 is TGTGCCAGCAGCAAAAAAGGGACAGGGGGATTCAATGAGCAGTTCTTC. Translated: CASSKKGTGGFNEQFF. This chain connects TRBV21-1 to TRBJ2-1; the table calls TRBD1, which could not be checked here. TRBV21-1 counts as a pseudogene. The CDR3 runs to 16 residues.

V is TRBV4-1 and J is TRBJ2-7; 8 bases map to TRBD2. CDR1 and CDR2 (germline): MGHRA, YSYEKL. J lost 0 bases, V lost 1 base, and 5 bases had no gene match. This CDR3 is 16 amino acids long. The CDR3 loop reads CASSQVTREGSYEQYF. As DNA, the CDR3 is TGCGCCAGCAGCCAAGTGACTCGGGAGGGCTCCTACGAGCAGTACTTC.

The CDR3 here is CASSLTSHNEQFF. Written as DNA, the CDR3 is TGTGCCAGCAGCCTTACATCCCACAATGAGCAGTTCTTC. The rearrangement links TRBV7-9 to TRBJ2-1; D call uncertain. The CDR3 totals 13 residues. Germline CDR1 reads SEHNR; CDR2 reads FQNEAQ (reference sequence). Deletions cut 5 bases from V and 5 bases from J, with 10 bases between.

This chain connects TRBV18 to TRBJ1-2; D is uncertain. Germline CDR1 reads KGHSH; CDR2 reads LQKENI. The CDR3 has 15 residues. V lost 1 base and J lost 0, with 9 bases in between. The CDR3 protein is CASSPQKKTNYGYTF. In DNA, the CDR3 is TGTGCCAGCTCACCACAGAAGAAGACTAACTATGGCTACACCTTC.

V and J are TRBV19 and TRBJ2-7; D possibly corresponds to TRBD2 (5 bases). Per the germline V gene, CDR1 is LNHDA and CDR2 is SQIVND (reference sequence). The CDR3 has 16 residues. The ends were cut back, 4 bases at V and 4 bases at J, with 20 bases in the middle. The chain's CDR3 is CASSRDAGPGGYEQYF. CDR3 DNA: TGTGCCAGTAGTAGAGACGCCGGGCCCGGCGGGTACGAGCAGTACTTC.

The chain combines TRBV29-1 with TRBJ1-5; D ambiguous. This CDR3 region has 13 residues. Germline lookup yields CDR1 SQVTM and CDR2 ANQGSEA. V lost 4 bases to trimming and J lost 6 bases, with 13 bases between them. The CDR3, as DNA: TGCAGCGTTGCGGCTGGGTTGGGTCAGCCCCAGCATTTT. This gives the protein CSVAAGLGQPQHF.

This chain joins TRBV6-6 and TRBJ2-1; TRBD2 matches at 9 bases. Germline lookup yields CDR1 MNHNY and CDR2 SVGAGI (reference sequence). With V trimmed by 2 bases and J by 9 bases, 11 bases remained unmatched. CDR3 size: 16 residues. The CDR3 coding sequence is TGTGCCAGCAGTTACCCCCTAGCGGGGACCCTAGGTGAGCAGTTCTTC. Translating gives CASSYPLAGTLGEQFF.